The present TCR beta chain was sequenced within a study of shared clonotypes between healthy human individuals (dated by TCRdb to about 2020). A note on the overall study: A couple of women and three men aged 18 to 49 years were included in the cohort. To increase sequencing depth and limit assay-specific biases, different laboratories used diverse techniques to prepare libraries and sequence TCR repertoires. Between about 0.9 and 10 billion PBMCs per donor were obtained by leukapheresis. Per donor, three plates each were used for CD4 naive and CD4 memory, two for CD8 naive, and one for CD8 memory. The study deeply sequenced blood TCR repertoires of about 5 healthy adults to estimate repertoire size and the extent of clonotype sharing between individuals.

Per the germline V gene, MNHEY is the CDR1 and SVGAGI is the CDR2. Between the V and J ends, shortened by 5 bases and 9 bases respectively, the junction contains 8 bases. The CDR3 sequence holds 11 residues, the cysteine and phenylalanine included. Just CDR3 DNA is preserved here, 33 bases in frame from base 1. Details on this clone: No cognate antigen has been identified for it. The record has no base qualities; no much larger clone is one base away.

The investigation overall reported the following: When a handful of donors were compared, the shared fraction of clonotypes was 5% to 6.5% for naive CD4, more than 3% for naive CD8, 2% to 2.5% for memory CD4, and 0.4% for memory CD8. Because the study included only a small number of donors, the genetic and exposure-history diversity represented was limited. Sampling was restricted to blood, and TCR repertoires in tissues likely differ from the TCR repertoires found in blood. Rarefaction of sorted-subset datasets indicated incomplete sequencing despite the large sequencing depth. Larger estimated clonotype richness was generally found for naive subsets than for memory subsets. Higher generation probabilities were observed for clonotypes shared by all four sorted-subset donors than for non-shared clonotypes. Pairwise subsampling led to the expectation that sequencing depth would affect the degree of clonotype sharing among donors.

Using the deep immunoSEQ assay, TCR CDR3 regions were amplified from genomic DNA by multiplex PCR. For each cell subset, the extracted genomic DNA was distributed evenly across all wells of several immunoSEQ 96-well plates, and each plate served as one replicate. For sorted subsets, approximately 190 ng genomic DNA, equal to 30,000 to 35,000 T cell genomes, was loaded into each replicate PCR. Purified libraries were quantified with a Qubit 3.0 fluorometer, sized on a Bioanalyzer 2100, and re-quantified with the KAPA Library Quantification kit. Every immunoSEQ 96-well plate was sequenced on a dedicated single-read 150-cycle Illumina NextSeq 550 flow cell. Per the authors' processing: Because the immunoSEQ output held only junctional sequences and lacked quality scores, the filtering could not match the filtering applied to full-length reads. Sequences were annotated with PyIR, a Python wrapper for IgBLAST v1.9, and V/J genes and CDR3 were assigned using IMGT germline references. Any read was removed if the V/J assignment was weak (E-value above 1e-6), the CDR3 was missing, or the read contained stop codons, out-of-frame junctions, or ambiguous translated residues. A V3J clonotype was defined by an identical inferred V gene, J gene, and CDR3 amino acid sequence. Percentage overlap between repertoires was computed as shared unique clonotypes divided by the size of the smaller repertoire. Richness of each repertoire was evaluated using RTK rarefaction, the Chao1 estimator, and Recon v2.1 estimates of unobserved clonotypes. Generation probabilities for all TCRbeta clonotypes obtained by the gDNA method from a handful of donors were computed using OLGA. Held by TCRdb, this immuneACCESS table contains in-frame sequences only and omits some clones. Under half of the omission traces to an unresolved V gene where checked; the cause of the rest is unknown. Clone size and the V and J calls come from that table; the DNA yielded D and trimming. For this sample the table gives about 2.1 million clones, of which 90% to 95% were detected only once. The ten largest clones capture approximately 1.6% of the sample.

CD8 naive samples were CD45RO-negative cells positively selected for CCR7, giving a CD45RA+CCR7+ population that excluded TemRA cells. The donors were healthy, HIV-negative adults with no recently reported acute infections or vaccinations. All donors were Caucasian adults living in Nashville, Tennessee, USA. Blood was obtained by leukapheresis, after which PBMCs were separated by Ficoll-Histopaque density gradient centrifugation and cryopreserved in liquid nitrogen vapor phase. Analytical flow cytometry was used to check the purity and quantity of each magnetically sorted T cell population. Each sorted fraction had its genomic DNA isolated and then quantified by UV absorbance on a Nanodrop 2000c.

Here the chain combines TRBV6-5 and TRBJ2-1; the D gene is perhaps TRBD1, on 5 matching bases. Sequenced sample: naive CD8+ T cells from PBMCs. The sample's cell subset or site label, in plain terms: CD45RA+CCR7+. The origin of this receptor is a man aged 18 to 29 in good health. Some clones in this sample may be carry-over from other donors' samples. The DNA is TGTGCCAGCAGTCCTGACAGTGAGCAGTTCTTC. Its protein reads: CASSPDSEQFF.